This paragraph reports one T cell receptor beta chain. The target antigen is unknown. A single base separates this from a much larger clone, so it may be a read error. The germline gives CDR1 SNHLY, CDR2 FYNNEI. V dropped 3 bases and J dropped 7; count of bases not matched to a gene: 9. CDR3 length: 15 amino acids. The data belong to a study of T-cell reconstitution after alpha-beta-depleted transplantation in children. The TCRbeta library was prepared with unique molecular identifiers. TCRdb re-called the PCR reads through MiXCR, storing one row per CDR3 protein. The sample consists of roughly 100,000 distinct CDR3 sequences, roughly 7.1% of them appearing once. Study results and caveats: Expanded graft clones, several hundred of them, were reportedly the source of alpha-beta T cells about two months after transplant.

This receptor was identified in a boy aged 2 to 10 with acute lymphoblastic leukemia, due to receive a stem cell transplant. The rearrangement links TRBV2 to TRBJ1-5; 7 nucleotides agree with TRBD1. This material consisted of PBMCs, taken before TCRalphabeta/CD19-depleted stem cell transplant. The CDR3 is CASSDNRTGGQPQHF. The CDR3, as DNA: TGTGCCAGCAGTGACAATCGGACAGGAGGGCAGCCCCAGCATTTT.